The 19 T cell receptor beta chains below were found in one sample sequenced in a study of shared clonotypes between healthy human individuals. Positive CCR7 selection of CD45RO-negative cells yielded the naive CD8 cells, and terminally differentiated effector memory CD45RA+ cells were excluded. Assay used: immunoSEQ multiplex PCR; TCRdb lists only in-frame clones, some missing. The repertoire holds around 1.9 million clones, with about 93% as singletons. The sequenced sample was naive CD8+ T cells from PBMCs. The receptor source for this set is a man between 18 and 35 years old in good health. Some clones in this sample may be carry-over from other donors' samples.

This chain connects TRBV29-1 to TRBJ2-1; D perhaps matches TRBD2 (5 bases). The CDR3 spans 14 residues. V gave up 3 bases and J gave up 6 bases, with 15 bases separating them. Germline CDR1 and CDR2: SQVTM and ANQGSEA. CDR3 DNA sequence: TGCAGCGTTGAGGAGACTACCATCCGCAATGAGCAGTTCTTC. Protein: CSVEETTIRNEQFF.

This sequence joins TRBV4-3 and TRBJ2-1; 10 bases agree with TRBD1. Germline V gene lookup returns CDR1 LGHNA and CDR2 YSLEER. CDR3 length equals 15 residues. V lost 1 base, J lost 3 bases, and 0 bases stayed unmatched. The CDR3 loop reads CASSQGDRGYNEQFF. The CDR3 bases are TGCGCCAGCAGCCAAGGGGACAGGGGCTACAATGAGCAGTTCTTC.

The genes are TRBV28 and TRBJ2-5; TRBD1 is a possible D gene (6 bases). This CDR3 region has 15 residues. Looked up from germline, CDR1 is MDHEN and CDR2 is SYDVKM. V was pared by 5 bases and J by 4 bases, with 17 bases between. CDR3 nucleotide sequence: TGTGCCAGCAGTGCCCCGGATTGGGGGCCAGAGACCCAGTACTTC. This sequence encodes CASSAPDWGPETQYF.

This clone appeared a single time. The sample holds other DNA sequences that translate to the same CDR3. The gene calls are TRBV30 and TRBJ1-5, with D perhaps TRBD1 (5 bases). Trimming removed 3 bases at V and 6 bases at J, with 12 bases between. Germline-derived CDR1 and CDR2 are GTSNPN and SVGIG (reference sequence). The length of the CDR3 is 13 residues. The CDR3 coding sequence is TGTGCCTGGAGCCTAGGGGTAGCTCAGCCCCAGCATTTT. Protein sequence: CAWSLGVAQPQHF.

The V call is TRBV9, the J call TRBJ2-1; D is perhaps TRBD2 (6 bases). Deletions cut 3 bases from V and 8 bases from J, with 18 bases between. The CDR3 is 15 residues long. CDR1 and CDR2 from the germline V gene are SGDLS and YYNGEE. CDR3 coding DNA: TGTGCCAGCAGCGGAGGGGACTGGTCTAGTGATGAGCAGTTCTTC. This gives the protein CASSGGDWSSDEQFF.

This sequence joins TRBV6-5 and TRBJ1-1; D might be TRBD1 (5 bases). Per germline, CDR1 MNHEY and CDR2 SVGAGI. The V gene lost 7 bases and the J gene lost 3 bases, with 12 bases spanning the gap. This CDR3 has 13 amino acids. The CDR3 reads CASNLGRYTEAFF. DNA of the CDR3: TGTGCCAGCAACCTGGGGCGGTACACTGAAGCTTTCTTT.

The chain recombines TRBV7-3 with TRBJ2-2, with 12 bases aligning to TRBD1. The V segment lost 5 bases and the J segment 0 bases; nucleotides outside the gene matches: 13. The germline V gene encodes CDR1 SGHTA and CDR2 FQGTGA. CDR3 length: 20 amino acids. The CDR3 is CASSLRWDRGPKTNTGELFF. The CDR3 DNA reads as TGTGCCAGCAGCCTCCGTTGGGACAGGGGGCCGAAAACGAACACCGGGGAGCTGTTTTTT.

The chain's CDR3 is CASNPVSGTLPYNEQFF. Written as DNA, the CDR3 is TGTGCCAGCAACCCAGTGTCGGGGACGTTGCCCTACAATGAGCAGTTCTTC. This chain joins TRBV4-2 and TRBJ2-1, with D possibly being TRBD1 or TRBD2 (5 bases each). V lost 7 bases and J 2 bases, leaving 21 bases between the germline ends. The germline V gene encodes CDR1 LGHNA and CDR2 YNFKEQ. The CDR3 sequence is 17 residues long.

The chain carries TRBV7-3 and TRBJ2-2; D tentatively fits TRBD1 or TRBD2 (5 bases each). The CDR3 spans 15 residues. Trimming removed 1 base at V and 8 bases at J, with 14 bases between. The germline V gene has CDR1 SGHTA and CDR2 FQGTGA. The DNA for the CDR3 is TGTGCCAGCAGCTTAAGACTCGGGACGCCAGGGGAGCTGTTTTTT. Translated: CASSLRLGTPGELFF.

CDR3 sequence reads: CASSLNIFSGNTIYF. CDR3 nucleotide sequence: TGTGCCAGCAGTTTAAACATATTCTCTGGAAACACCATATATTTT. This chain uses TRBV28 with TRBJ1-3, with D unclear. V was cut by 2 bases and J by 0 bases, with 8 bases left in between. Germline V gives CDR1 MDHEN, CDR2 SYDVKM. The CDR3 sequence is 15 residues long.

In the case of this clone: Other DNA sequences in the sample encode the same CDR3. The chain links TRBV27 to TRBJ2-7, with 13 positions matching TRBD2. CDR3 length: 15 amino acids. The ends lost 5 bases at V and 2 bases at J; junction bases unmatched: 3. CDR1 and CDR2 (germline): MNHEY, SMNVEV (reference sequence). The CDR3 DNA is TGTGCCAGCAGTCTAGGACTAGCGGGAGCCTACGAGCAGTACTTC. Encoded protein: CASSLGLAGAYEQYF.

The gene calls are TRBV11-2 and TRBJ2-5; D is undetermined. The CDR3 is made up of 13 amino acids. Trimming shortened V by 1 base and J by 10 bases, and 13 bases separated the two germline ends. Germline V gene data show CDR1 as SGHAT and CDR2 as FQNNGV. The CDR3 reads CASSLGPIRDQYF. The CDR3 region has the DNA TGTGCCAGCAGCTTAGGACCGATAAGGGACCAGTACTTC.

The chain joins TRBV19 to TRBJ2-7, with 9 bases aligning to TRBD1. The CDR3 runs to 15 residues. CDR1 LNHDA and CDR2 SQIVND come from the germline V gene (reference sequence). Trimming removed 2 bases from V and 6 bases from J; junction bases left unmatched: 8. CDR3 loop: CASSILRDRVREQYF. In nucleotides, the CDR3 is TGTGCCAGTAGTATATTACGGGACAGGGTTCGCGAGCAGTACTTC.

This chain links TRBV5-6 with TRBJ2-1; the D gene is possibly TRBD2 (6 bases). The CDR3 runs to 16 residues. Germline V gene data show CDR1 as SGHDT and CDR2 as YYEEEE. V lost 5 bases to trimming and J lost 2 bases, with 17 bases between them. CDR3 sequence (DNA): TGTGCCAGCAGAGGGGCGGCGGGACTCACCTACAATGAGCAGTTCTTC. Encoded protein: CASRGAAGLTYNEQFF.

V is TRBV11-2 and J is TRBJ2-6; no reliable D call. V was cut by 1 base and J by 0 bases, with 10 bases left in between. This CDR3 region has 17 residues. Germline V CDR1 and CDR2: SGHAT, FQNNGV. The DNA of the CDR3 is TGTGCCAGCAGCTTAGGAGACGGCTACTCTGGGGCCAACGTCCTGACTTTC. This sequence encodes CASSLGDGYSGANVLTF. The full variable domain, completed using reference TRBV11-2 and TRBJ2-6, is EAGVAQSPRYKIIEKRQSVAFWCNPISGHATLYWYQQILGQGPKLLIQFQNNGVVDDSQLPKDRFSAERLKGVDSTLKIQPAKLEDSAVYLCASSLGDGYSGANVLTFGAGSRLTVL.

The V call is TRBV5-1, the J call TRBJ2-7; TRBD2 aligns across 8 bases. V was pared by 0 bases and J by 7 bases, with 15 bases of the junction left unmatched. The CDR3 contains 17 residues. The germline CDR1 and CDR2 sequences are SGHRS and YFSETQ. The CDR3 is CASSLGPPGLGSGEQYF. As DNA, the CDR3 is TGCGCCAGCAGCTTGGGTCCTCCGGGACTAGGTAGTGGAGAGCAGTACTTC.

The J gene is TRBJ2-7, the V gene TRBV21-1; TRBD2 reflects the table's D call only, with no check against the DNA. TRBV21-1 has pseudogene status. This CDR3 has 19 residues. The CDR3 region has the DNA TGTGCCAGCAGCAAATGGAGGGAATGCTTTCTTTGGGGGAGCCGCGAGCAGTACTTC. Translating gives CASSKWRECFLWGSREQYF.

The CDR3 sequence is CASSPTPGTGLHNSYEQYF. The CDR3, as DNA: TGTGCCAGCAGTCCAACCCCCGGGACAGGGTTACATAACTCCTACGAGCAGTACTTC. The rearrangement links TRBV27 to TRBJ2-7; 9 bases line up with TRBD1. From germline, CDR1 is MNHEY and CDR2 SMNVEV (reference sequence). V gave up 5 bases and J gave up 0 bases; unmatched junction bases: 17. This CDR3 region has 19 residues.

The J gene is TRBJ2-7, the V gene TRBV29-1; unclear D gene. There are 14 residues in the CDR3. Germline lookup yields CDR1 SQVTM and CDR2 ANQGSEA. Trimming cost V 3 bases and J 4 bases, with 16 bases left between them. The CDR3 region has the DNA TGCAGCGTTGAGGCAGGCCCTCTCAATTACGAGCAGTACTTC. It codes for CSVEAGPLNYEQYF.